This T cell receptor beta chain was recorded in a study of blood T cell repertoires in COVID-19. The CDR3 totals 12 residues. Trimming cost V 6 bases and J 7 bases, with 13 bases left between them. The germline gives CDR1 LNHDA, CDR2 SQIVND (reference sequence). Sequenced by immunoSEQ multiplex PCR; TCRdb stores in-frame clones only, minus some. The table includes roughly 130,000 clones, 84% detected once. The material sequenced was PBMCs or T cells enriched from blood (not recorded which). This chain joins TRBV19 and TRBJ2-7, with D possibly being TRBD2 (6 bases). The sequence derives from a woman in her thirties who had recovered from COVID-19. As DNA, the CDR3 is TGTGCCAGTAGCCAGCTAGCGCAGGAGCAGTACTTC. It is translated as CASSQLAQEQYF.